The 21 T cell receptor beta chains below come from one sample, sequenced in a study of PD-1 blockade in classical Hodgkin lymphoma. Documented time point: cycle 4 day 1 (C4D1), after more than 5 weeks of nivolumab. After autologous stem cell transplantation all patients relapsed, and prior brentuximab vedotin exposure differed between cohorts. Data came from immunoSEQ multiplex PCR; TCRdb stores just in-frame clones and leaves some out. The table lists 25,000 to 35,000 clones, approximately 65% of them singletons. This material consisted of peripheral blood mononuclear cells (PBMCs), taken before the fourth cycle of nivolumab. These receptors were obtained from a human donor with classical Hodgkin lymphoma.

The genes are TRBV30 and TRBJ1-1; D uncertain. This CDR3 has 12 residues. Trimming pared 0 bases from V and 5 bases from J, leaving 7 bases between. CDR1 and CDR2 from the germline V gene are GTSNPN and SVGIG (reference sequence). The CDR3 reads CAWSVIDTEAFF. CDR3 nucleotide sequence: TGTGCCTGGAGTGTAATTGATACTGAAGCTTTCTTT.

The chain couples TRBV11-2 to TRBJ2-1, with no clear D. Trimming shortened V by 1 base and J by 9 bases, and 4 bases separated the two germline ends. The V gene's germline CDR1 is SGHAT and CDR2 FQNNGV. The CDR3 spans 11 residues. For the CDR3, the DNA is TGTGCCAGCAGCTTAGGTGTTGAGCAGTTCTTC. This encodes CASSLGVEQFF.

The genes are TRBV28 and TRBJ1-1; 7 nucleotides agree with TRBD1. The trim removed 4 bases at V and 0 bases at J, leaving 20 bases unmatched. Germline V lookup: CDR1 MDHEN, CDR2 SYDVKM. CDR3 length equals 20 residues. The CDR3 DNA follows: TGTGCCAGCAGTTACCCCGCCTATACAGGGGACCTCATCATGAACACTGAAGCTTTCTTT. This sequence encodes CASSYPAYTGDLIMNTEAFF.

This clone has more than one count but fewer than ten. V is TRBV19 and J is TRBJ1-1, with TRBD1 matching over 7 bases. CDR1 is LNHDA, CDR2 SQIVND, per germline (reference sequence). The J segment lost 0 bases and the V segment lost 4 bases, leaving 5 bases of the junction unmatched. This CDR3 is built from 15 residues. As DNA, the CDR3 is TGTGCCAGTAGTACCGCGGGACAGCTGAACACTGAAGCTTTCTTT. Translating gives CASSTAGQLNTEAFF. The variable domain in full, completed from reference TRBV19 and TRBJ1-1, reads DGGITQSPKYLFRKEGQNVTLSCEQNLNHDAMYWYRQDPGQGLRLIYYSQIVNDFQKGDIAEGYSVSREKKESFPLTVTSAQKNPTAFYLCASSTAGQLNTEAFFGQGTRLTVV.

V and J are TRBV4-3 and TRBJ1-5; D gene uncertain. Germline loops: CDR1 LGHNA, CDR2 YSLEER. The CDR3 contains 14 residues. Trimming left V 5 bases short and J 9 bases short, with 17 bases between. The CDR3 sequence is CASSYTTGEGPQHF. CDR3 nucleotide sequence: TGCGCCAGCAGCTATACGACCGGTGAAGGGCCCCAGCATTTT.

The CDR3 DNA sequence: TGTGCCAGCAGTGAGTTTGCTGAGCAGTACTTC. Translation gives CASSEFAEQYF. The chain has TRBV2 and TRBJ2-7; no clear D gene. CDR3 length: 11 amino acids. V was shortened by 3 bases and J by 7 bases, with 7 bases between the two germline ends. Germline CDR1 reads SNHLY; CDR2 reads FYNNEI.

The chain joins TRBV19 to TRBJ1-5; D uncertain. The CDR3 consists of 14 residues. V lost 5 bases, J lost 2 bases, and 10 bases lay in between. Germline CDR1 LNHDA, CDR2 SQIVND (reference sequence). CDR3 nucleotides: TGTGCCAGTAGTTTTCTCGGAGGCAATCAGCCCCAGCATTTT. Residues: CASSFLGGNQPQHF.

This chain connects TRBV6-6 to TRBJ1-1; a weak D match, TRBD1 (6 bases). The CDR3 is 14 amino acids. Trimming cost V 7 bases and J 3 bases, with 15 bases left between them. Germline V lookup: CDR1 MNHNY, CDR2 SVGAGI (reference sequence). The CDR3 region has the DNA TGTGCCAGCACCCAGGGGAGGGGGGACACTGAAGCTTTCTTT. Translated, it gives CASTQGRGDTEAFF.

The chain couples TRBV5-4 to TRBJ2-3; D is unclear. CDR1 SGHNT and CDR2 YYREEE come from the germline V gene (reference sequence). V was clipped by 4 bases and J by 0 bases, with 6 bases between them. The CDR3 sequence is 13 residues long. CDR3 in DNA: TGTGCCAGCAGCGTCCTGAGCACAGATACGCAGTATTTT. It codes for CASSVLSTDTQYF.

In this sample, this clone turned up a few times. V gene TRBV30 combines with J gene TRBJ1-1; D not resolved. From germline, CDR1 is GTSNPN and CDR2 SVGIG (reference sequence). The CDR3 sequence is 13 residues long. Trimming shortened V by 2 bases and J by 5 bases, and 12 bases separated the two germline ends. The CDR3 DNA is TGTGCCTGGAGTCCCAACATAAGGACTGAAGCTTTCTTT. It codes for CAWSPNIRTEAFF.

The sample holds one count of this clone. V and J are TRBV7-6 and TRBJ1-1, with D tentatively TRBD1 (6 bases). Germline values: CDR1 SGHVS, CDR2 FNYEAQ. The V gene lost 6 bases and the J gene lost 6 bases, with 8 bases spanning the gap. This CDR3 spans 11 amino acids. CDR3 in DNA: TGTGCCAGCAGGAGGGGGTCTGAAGCTTTCTTT. Its translation is CASRRGSEAFF.

Sample share makes this clone medium-sized. The chain carries TRBV19 and TRBJ2-7; 9 positions agree with TRBD2. Per germline, CDR1 LNHDA and CDR2 SQIVND (reference sequence). V was pared by 9 bases and J by 3 bases, with 9 bases of the junction left unmatched. The CDR3 is 14 amino acids. CDR3 coding DNA: TGTGCCAGCGGGGCTAGCGGGATGAACTACGAGCAGTACTTC. This translates into CASGASGMNYEQYF.

This clone was seen only once. The genes are TRBV6-1 and TRBJ2-3; the match to TRBD2 covers 7 bases. The CDR3 has 18 residues. The germline CDR1 and CDR2 sequences are MNHNS and SASEGT. V dropped 3 bases and J dropped 2; count of bases not matched to a gene: 14. In DNA, the CDR3 is TGTGCCAGCAGTGAGGGGTTGTTTCCGGGACTACACACAGATACGCAGTATTTT. This sequence encodes CASSEGLFPGLHTDTQYF.

This clone has more than one count but fewer than ten. The V and J genes are TRBV6-6 and TRBJ1-1; D is perhaps TRBD1 (6 bases). The CDR3 is 13 residues long. V was trimmed by 7 bases and J by 1 base, leaving 10 bases between them. Germline V lookup: CDR1 MNHNY, CDR2 SVGAGI (reference sequence). CDR3 DNA sequence: TGTGCCAGCACCGTGACAGGGAACACTGAAGCTTTCTTT. This encodes CASTVTGNTEAFF.

In its sample, this clone was seen a few times. The CDR3 region is CAWGRQTPSADYGYTF. In DNA form, the CDR3 reads TGTGCCTGGGGGAGACAGACCCCCTCTGCGGACTATGGCTACACCTTC. V and J are TRBV30 and TRBJ1-2, with D possibly matching TRBD1 (5 bases). Trimming removed 5 bases at V and 3 bases at J, with 22 bases between. Looked up from germline, CDR1 is GTSNPN and CDR2 is SVGIG (reference sequence). This CDR3 contains 16 residues.

This chain links TRBV10-3 with TRBJ1-1; 9 bases are shared with TRBD1. With 0 bases clipped from V and 5 bases from J, the junction kept 10 bases outside the gene matches. Germline CDR1 and CDR2: ENHRY and SYGVKD. The CDR3 loop spans 17 amino acids. The CDR3 loop reads CAISESFGTGKKTEAFF. For the CDR3, the DNA is TGTGCCATCAGTGAGTCTTTCGGGACAGGGAAAAAGACTGAAGCTTTCTTT.

The CDR3 DNA sequence: TGTGCCAGCATCCCCTTGGGACAGGGGAGCTATGGCTACACCTTC. Translation: CASIPLGQGSYGYTF. The chain combines TRBV28 with TRBJ1-2; 10 nucleotides agree with TRBD1. Trimming cost V 7 bases and J 4 bases; bases outside gene matches: 9. The CDR3 runs to 15 residues. CDR1 is MDHEN, CDR2 SYDVKM, per germline.

The chain combines TRBV27 with TRBJ2-3; D gene ambiguous. The CDR3 has 13 residues. Trimming stripped 7 bases from V and 4 bases from J, with 12 bases between. Germline V lookup: CDR1 MNHEY, CDR2 SMNVEV (reference sequence). CDR3 loop: CASTHPPSDTQYF. In DNA form, the CDR3 reads TGTGCCAGCACCCACCCTCCGTCAGATACGCAGTATTTT.

This clone has more than one count but fewer than ten. The chain couples TRBV4-3 to TRBJ1-6; 9 positions agree with TRBD1. Germline V gene data show CDR1 as LGHNA and CDR2 as YSLEER. The CDR3 loop spans 14 amino acids. J lost 7 bases, V lost 4 bases, and 2 bases had no gene match. CDR3 amino acids: CASSPGTGNSPLHF. As DNA, the CDR3 is TGCGCCAGCAGCCCCGGGACAGGGAATTCACCCCTCCACTTT.

J is TRBJ2-5 and V is TRBV19; no clear D gene. Germline V gene sequence: CDR1 LNHDA, CDR2 SQIVND (reference sequence). The CDR3 is 11 residues long. Trimming took off 5 bases at V and 1 base at J, with 2 bases between the two ends. The CDR3 DNA sequence: TGTGCCAGTAGTCTCCAAGAGACCCAGTACTTC. Its translation: CASSLQETQYF.

The CDR3, as DNA: TGTGCCAGCTCACCACCCGAGGCAGATACGCAGTATTTT. Translating gives CASSPPEADTQYF. The chain employs TRBV18 and TRBJ2-3; no firm D call. The CDR3 is 13 amino acids. Germline V gene sequence: CDR1 KGHSH, CDR2 LQKENI. Trimming cost V 0 bases and J 4 bases, with 5 bases left between them.